The 22 T cell receptor beta chains in this list originate from one sample, sequenced in a study of breast tumors, draining lymph nodes, adjacent tissues listed by TCRdb under 2016. The axillary draining lymph nodes of breast cancer patients were the source of the lymph node samples. Receptor amplification or capture employed multiplex PCR. This sample was sequenced with an Illumina HiSeq 2000. The public reads were reprocessed in TCRdb via fastp at Q25 and MiXCR, keeping in-frame beta chains. Entries are consolidated by CDR3 protein sequence, retaining the most common genes and DNA. Across this sample there are about 140,000 distinct CDR3 sequences, with around a third seen only once. About 2.5% of the sample is held by the ten biggest clonotypes. Sequencing was carried out using axillary lymph node tissue. These receptors were taken from a female donor with breast cancer. Some clones in this sample may be carry-over from other donors' samples.

In this sample, this clonotype turned up many times. V gene TRBV19 combines with J gene TRBJ1-5, with D unresolved. The ends were cut back, 4 bases at V and 4 bases at J, with 8 bases in the middle. This CDR3 contains 13 residues. Germline-derived CDR1 and CDR2 are LNHDA and SQIVND (reference sequence). CDR3 coding DNA: TGTGCCAGTAGTAGGCAAGAAAATCAGCCCCAGCATTTT. It codes for CASSRQENQPQHF.

This clonotype was detected ten times or more. The chain recombines TRBV7-2 with TRBJ1-2, with a tentative D call TRBD1 (5 bases). The CDR3 consists of 12 residues. Germline CDR1 reads SGHTA; CDR2 reads FQGNSA. Deletions cut 2 bases from V and 8 bases from J, with 9 bases between. The CDR3 spells CASSLRGGGYTF. The CDR3 DNA is TGTGCCAGCAGCTTAAGGGGAGGGGGCTACACCTTC. Using reference TRBV7-2 and TRBJ1-2 for the parts outside the CDR3, the full variable domain is GAGVSQSPSNKVTEKGKDVELRCDPISGHTALYWYRQSLGQGLEFLIYFQGNSAPDKSGLPSDRFSAERTGGSVSTLTIQRTQQEDSAVYLCASSLRGGGYTFGSGTRLTVV.

There are many counts of this clonotype. V is TRBV19 and J is TRBJ1-2; D gene unclear. The CDR3 extends over 16 amino acids. The ends were cut back, 3 bases at V and 0 bases at J, with 14 bases in the middle. CDR1 is LNHDA, CDR2 SQIVND, per germline (reference sequence). CDR3: CASSISGVGANYGYTF. For the CDR3, the DNA is TGTGCCAGTAGTATCTCCGGGGTCGGAGCTAACTATGGCTACACCTTC.

This clonotype has ten or more counts. A much larger clone differs by one base, so this may be a read error. The chain combines TRBV20-1 with TRBJ2-5; possible D gene TRBD2, 5 bases. Germline values: CDR1 DFQATT, CDR2 SNEGSKA (reference sequence). The CDR3 length is 12 residues. The CDR3: CSAFIARETPYF. Here the CDR3 DNA reads TGCAGTGCCTTCATAGCGAGGGAGACCCCGTACTTC.

Many counts were recorded for this clonotype. The chain has TRBV7-9 and TRBJ1-3, with unresolved D. From germline, CDR1 is SEHNR and CDR2 FQNEAQ (reference sequence). The CDR3 length is 14 residues. Trimming removed 4 bases at V and 0 bases at J, with 7 bases between. The CDR3 coding sequence is TGTGCCAGCAGCTGGACCGTCTCTGGAAACACCATATATTTT. Protein: CASSWTVSGNTIYF.

At least ten counts were recorded for this clonotype. The chain joins TRBV5-1 to TRBJ2-7; no firm D call. The CDR3 runs to 13 residues. Trimming shortened V by 0 bases and J by 2 bases, and 6 bases separated the two germline ends. CDR1 and CDR2 (germline): SGHRS, YFSETQ. CDR3 coding DNA: TGCGCCAGCAGCTTGGACAGCACCTACGAGCAGTACTTC. Its protein is CASSLDSTYEQYF.

This clonotype appeared many times. This sequence joins TRBV6-6 and TRBJ2-3; the D is unclear. Looked up from germline, CDR1 is MNHNY and CDR2 is SVGAGI (reference sequence). The CDR3 contains 13 residues. With 6 bases removed from V and 5 bases from J, the gap between germline ends came to 12 bases. As DNA, the CDR3 is TGTGCCAGCAGACCGTCATCGGTAGATACGCAGTATTTT. This translates into CASRPSSVDTQYF.

This clonotype was recorded many times. The V and J genes are TRBV5-1 and TRBJ2-7; D remains ambiguous. V dropped 0 bases and J dropped 2 bases, with 6 bases sitting between them. CDR3 size: 13 residues. Germline assignment: CDR1 SGHRS and CDR2 YFSETQ. In DNA form, the CDR3 reads TGCGCCAGCAGCTTGGAGGCTACCTACGAGCAGTACTTC. The encoded protein is CASSLEATYEQYF.

The gene calls are TRBV12-3 or TRBV12-4 and TRBJ1-1; weak D call: TRBD1 (6 bases). This CDR3 region has 14 residues. V lost 5 bases and J 5 bases, leaving 15 bases between the germline ends. The DNA of the CDR3 is TGTGCCAGCAGTCTACAGGGTTTCCAGACTGAAGCTTTCTTT. Translating it yields CASSLQGFQTEAFF.

This clonotype was recorded many times. The chain employs TRBV6-6 and TRBJ1-5; no reliable D call. The germline V gene encodes CDR1 MNHNY and CDR2 SVGAGI (reference sequence). Between the trimmed V and J ends, which lost 0 bases and 10 bases, there was a span of 7 bases. The CDR3 spans 12 residues. Here the CDR3 reads CASSYSGRPQHF. The CDR3 DNA is TGTGCCAGCAGTTACTCGGGCAGACCCCAGCATTTT.

The chain recombines TRBV20-1 with TRBJ1-2; 10 positions agree with TRBD1. CDR3 length: 13 residues. Germline CDR1 reads DFQATT; CDR2 reads SNEGSKA (reference sequence). J gave up 8 bases and V 1 base, and 4 bases lay outside the gene matches. This chain's CDR3 is CSARVGQGGGYTF. DNA of the CDR3: TGCAGTGCTAGAGTTGGACAGGGGGGAGGCTACACCTTC.

This clonotype was counted many times. J is TRBJ2-3 and V is TRBV10-1; tentative D call: TRBD1 (5 bases). The CDR3 length is 14 residues. The germline gives CDR1 WNHNN, CDR2 SYGVQD (reference sequence). V was clipped by 4 bases and J by 3 bases, with 11 bases between them. CDR3 residues: CASSARGQTDTQYF. In DNA form, the CDR3 reads TGCGCCAGCAGTGCTAGGGGCCAAACAGATACGCAGTATTTT.

This clonotype was detected ten times or more. Written as DNA, the CDR3 is TGCGCCAGCAGCTTCGGGACGGCCCTTGGCTACACCTTC. Encoded protein: CASSFGTALGYTF. The V gene is TRBV5-1, the J gene TRBJ1-2; TRBD1 might be the D (5 bases). V lost 2 bases and J 7 bases, leaving 12 bases between the germline ends. The CDR3 spans 13 residues. The germline gives CDR1 SGHRS, CDR2 YFSETQ.

The sample holds many counts of this clonotype. The V call is TRBV5-1, the J call TRBJ2-5; 9 bases agree with TRBD2. Germline V lookup: CDR1 SGHRS, CDR2 YFSETQ. With 0 bases clipped from V and 5 bases from J, the junction kept 5 bases outside the gene matches. This CDR3 has 15 residues. CDR3 region: CASSLAAGGHETQYF. CDR3 nucleotides: TGCGCCAGCAGCTTGGCAGCGGGGGGCCACGAGACCCAGTACTTC.

This clonotype was picked up many times. A much more abundant neighbour one base away suggests this may be a read error. The chain is built from TRBV9 and TRBJ1-2; the D gene is possibly TRBD1 (5 bases). Germline CDR1 is SGDLS and CDR2 is YYNGEE. The CDR3 runs to 15 residues. The chain's CDR3 is CASSVLDSPNYGSTF. DNA for the CDR3: TGTGCCAGCAGCGTTCTCGACAGTCCTAACTATGGCTCCACCTTC.

The table lists this clonotype with many counts. The chain combines TRBV12-3 or TRBV12-4 with TRBJ1-4, with D uncertain. The CDR3 loop spans 16 amino acids. Trimming left V 1 base short and J 0 bases short, with 9 bases between. The DNA of the CDR3 is TGTGCCAGCAGTTTAGACAGCCCAGCAACTAATGAAAAACTGTTTTTT. Protein sequence: CASSLDSPATNEKLFF.

This rearrangement joins TRBV7-2 to TRBJ2-7, with D hard to call. From germline, CDR1 is SGHTA and CDR2 FQGNSA. V was trimmed by 1 base and J by 3 bases, leaving 10 bases between them. The CDR3 sequence is 14 residues long. For the CDR3, the DNA is TGTGCCAGCAGCTTAGTCACCGGATTCTACGAGCAGTACTTC. It specifies CASSLVTGFYEQYF.

At least ten counts were recorded for this clonotype. The chain recombines TRBV14 with TRBJ2-5; D remains unclear. V gave up 1 base and J gave up 2 bases, with 8 bases separating them. The germline V gene has CDR1 SGHDN and CDR2 FVKESK. The CDR3 has 14 amino acids. CDR3 sequence: CASSQVQLQETQYF. For the CDR3, the DNA is TGTGCCAGCAGCCAAGTACAGCTACAAGAGACCCAGTACTTC.

The J gene is TRBJ1-1, the V gene TRBV19; no firm D call. This CDR3 has 12 amino acids. From germline, CDR1 is LNHDA and CDR2 SQIVND (reference sequence). Trimming stripped 7 bases from V and 5 bases from J, with 11 bases between. The CDR3 region is CASMEGRTEAFF. CDR3 in DNA: TGTGCCAGTATGGAGGGAAGGACTGAAGCTTTCTTT.

This clonotype was seen more than once but under ten times. This clone may be a read error of a much larger clone one base away. The CDR3 loop reads CASSHVSGKEDTQYF. The CDR3, as DNA: TGTGCCAGCAGTCACGTTTCAGGGAAAGAAGATACGCAGTATTTT. This rearrangement joins TRBV6-5 to TRBJ2-3, with D perhaps matching TRBD1 (5 bases). The V and J ends lost 5 bases and 5 bases respectively, with 17 bases between them. Germline assignment: CDR1 MNHEY and CDR2 SVGAGI. There are 15 residues in the CDR3.

This clonotype was observed a handful of times. The chain employs TRBV7-9 and TRBJ1-1; the D gene is possibly TRBD1 (6 bases). The CDR3 is 14 residues long. From germline, CDR1 is SEHNR and CDR2 FQNEAQ (reference sequence). Trimming cost V 6 bases and J 5 bases, with 16 bases left between them. The CDR3: CASRGGSQGTEAFF. The CDR3 coding sequence is TGTGCCAGCAGGGGGGGGAGTCAGGGGACTGAAGCTTTCTTT.

This clonotype was recorded at least ten times. Being one base from a much bigger clone, this may be a read error. Because the CDR3 is missing its conserved closing phenylalanine or tryptophan, this is likely a read error. The V and J genes are TRBV20-1 and TRBJ2-5; D is unclear. V was cut by 6 bases and J by 5 bases, with 7 bases left in between. This CDR3 is built from 10 residues. Looked up from germline, CDR1 is DFQATT and CDR2 is SNEGSKA (reference sequence). CDR3: CSAERETQYS. The CDR3 DNA reads TGCAGTGCCGAGAGGGAGACCCAGTACTCC.